These 7 T cell receptor beta chains were all obtained from the same sample, sequenced in a study of blood T cell repertoires in COVID-19. Data came from immunoSEQ multiplex PCR; TCRdb stores just in-frame clones and leaves some out. Among 55,000 to 75,000 clones listed, over 75% were seen once. The specimen was peripheral blood. These receptors all come from a man aged 45-65 years with active COVID-19.

The chain recombines TRBV12-3 or TRBV12-4 with TRBJ1-1; D unresolved. The CDR3 runs to 13 residues. With 1 base removed from V and 6 bases from J, the gap between germline ends came to 9 bases. The CDR3 DNA reads TGTGCCAGCAGTTTAGGCGTGGAGGCTGAAGCTTTCTTT. Translation: CASSLGVEAEAFF.

This clone has only one observation. The chain carries TRBV3-1 (or the pseudogene TRBV3-2) and TRBJ2-2; no clear D. Germline V CDR1 and CDR2: LGHDT, YNNKEL (reference sequence). This CDR3 comprises 14 residues. V was clipped by 4 bases and J by 6 bases, with 12 bases between them. CDR3 region: CASSPPNVPGELFF. CDR3 DNA sequence: TGTGCCAGCAGCCCCCCTAACGTCCCCGGGGAGCTGTTTTTT.

Note on this clone: At one of its ends the junction is not consistent with the germline gene, which may arise from a read error. The V gene is TRBV9, the J gene TRBJ1-4; D is perhaps TRBD1 (5 bases). Germline CDR1 is SGDLS and CDR2 is YYNGEE. CDR3 length: 15 residues. CDR3 bases: TGTGCCAACAGCGTCGCAGGGCATTCTAATGAAAAACTGTTTTTT. Translating it yields CANSVAGHSNEKLFF.

The V and J genes are TRBV19 and TRBJ2-4; D is possibly TRBD2 (5 bases). Per germline, CDR1 LNHDA and CDR2 SQIVND (reference sequence). This CDR3 spans 15 amino acids. Trimming stripped 4 bases from V and 1 base from J, with 11 bases between. CDR3 DNA: TGTGCCAGTAGTAGAACTAGTGGGGCCAAAAACATTCAGTACTTC. Its translation is CASSRTSGAKNIQYF.

The rearrangement uses TRBV11-2 and TRBJ2-5; D possibly corresponds to TRBD2 (5 bases). V was clipped by 5 bases and J by 5 bases, with 12 bases between them. The CDR3 extends over 13 amino acids. In germline, CDR1 is SGHAT, CDR2 FQNNGV. The CDR3 region has the DNA TGTGCCAGCAGCCTACCTTGGGAGGAGACCCAGTACTTC. Its protein product is CASSLPWEETQYF.

This clone was recorded a few times. V gene TRBV5-1 combines with J gene TRBJ1-6; D is ambiguous. Germline CDR1 reads SGHRS; CDR2 reads YFSETQ. With 1 base removed from V and 6 bases from J, the gap between germline ends came to 5 bases. The CDR3 covers 13 residues. The CDR3 is CASSLTVNSPLHF. CDR3 nucleotides: TGCGCCAGCAGCTTGACAGTTAATTCACCCCTCCACTTT.

V is TRBV5-4 and J is TRBJ2-5; tentative D call: TRBD1 (5 bases). With 5 bases removed from V and 5 bases from J, the gap between germline ends came to 16 bases. The CDR3 is 14 amino acids. From germline, CDR1 is SGHNT and CDR2 YYREEE (reference sequence). CDR3 in amino acids: CASSYTGVGETQYF. The CDR3 DNA reads as TGTGCCAGCAGTTATACAGGAGTTGGTGAGACCCAGTACTTC.